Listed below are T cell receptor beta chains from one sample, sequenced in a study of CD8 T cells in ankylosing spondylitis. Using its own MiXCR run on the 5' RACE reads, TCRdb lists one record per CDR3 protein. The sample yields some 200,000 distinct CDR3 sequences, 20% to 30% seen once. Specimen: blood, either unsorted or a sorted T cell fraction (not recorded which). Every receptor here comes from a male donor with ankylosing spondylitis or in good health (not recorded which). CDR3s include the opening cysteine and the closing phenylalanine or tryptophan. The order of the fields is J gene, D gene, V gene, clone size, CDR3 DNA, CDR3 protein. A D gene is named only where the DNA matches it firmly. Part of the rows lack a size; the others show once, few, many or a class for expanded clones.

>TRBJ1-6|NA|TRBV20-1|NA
TGCAGTGCTACAGACGGGAGCTCCTATAATTCACCCCTCCACTTT
CSATDGSSYNSPLHF
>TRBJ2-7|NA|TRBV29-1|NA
TGCAGCGTTGAGGGTCAGCGCCAACCCTACGAGCAGTACTTC
CSVEGQRQPYEQYF
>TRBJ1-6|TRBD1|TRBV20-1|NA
TGCAGTGCTAGGGGGGGACAGGGGCATTCACCCCTCCACTTT
CSARGGQGHSPLHF
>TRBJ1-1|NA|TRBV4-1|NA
TGCGCCAGCAGCCAAGAAGCCCTTGACCCCGGGTTTTTCTTT
CASSQEALDPGFFF
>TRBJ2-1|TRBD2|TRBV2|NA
TGTGCCAACAAAGGACTAGCCAAAGGCTCCTACAATGAGCAGTTCTTC
CANKGLAKGSYNEQFF
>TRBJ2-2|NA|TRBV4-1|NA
TGCGCCAGCAGCCAAGACGCGGGTGGCGGGGAGCTGTTTTTT
CASSQDAGGGELFF
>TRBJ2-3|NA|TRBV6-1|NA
TGTGCCAGCAGCCGAGGTTACACAGATACGCAGTATTTT
CASSRGYTDTQYF
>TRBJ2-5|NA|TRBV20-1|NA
TGCAGTGCTAGCTACGGGGGATTAGGAGAGACCCAGTACTTC
CSASYGGLGETQYF
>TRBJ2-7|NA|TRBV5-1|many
TGCGCCAGCAGCCTGACTAGCTCCTACGAGCAGTACTTC
CASSLTSSYEQYF
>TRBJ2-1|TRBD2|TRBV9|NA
TGTGCCAGCAGCGTCCAGACTAGCGGCTCCTACAATGAGCAGTTCTTC
CASSVQTSGSYNEQFF
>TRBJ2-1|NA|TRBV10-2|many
TGCGCCAGCAATCCTGACCGGTACAATGAGCAGTTCTTC
CASNPDRYNEQFF
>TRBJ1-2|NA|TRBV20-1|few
TGCAGTGCTAGAGATGATATCGGTGGCTACACCTTC
CSARDDIGGYTF
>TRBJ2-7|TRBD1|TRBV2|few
TGTGCCAGCAGAACCGACAGGGGGCGCATCCACGAGCAGTACTTC
CASRTDRGRIHEQYF
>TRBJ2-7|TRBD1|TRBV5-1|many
TGCGCCAGCAGCTCGGGACAGATCTCCTACGAGCAGTACTTC
CASSSGQISYEQYF
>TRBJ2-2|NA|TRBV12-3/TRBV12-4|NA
TGTGCCAGCAACCTCACCGGGGAGCTGTTTTTT
CASNLTGELFF
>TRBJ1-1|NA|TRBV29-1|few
TGCAGCGTCTCCCCGACCCGTACAGAGAACACTGAAGCTTTCTTT
CSVSPTRTENTEAFF
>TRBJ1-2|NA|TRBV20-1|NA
TGCAGTGCTAGTAGCTGGATGACGAATACCTTC
CSASSWMTNTF
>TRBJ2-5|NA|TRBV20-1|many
TGCAGTGCTAGAGCACTAGCTGGAAGACCCGAGACCCAGTACTTC
CSARALAGRPETQYF
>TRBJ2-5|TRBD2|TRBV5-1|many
TGCGCCAGCAGCTTGGGACCGGGACTAGCAGCAGAGACCCAGTACTTC
CASSLGPGLAAETQYF
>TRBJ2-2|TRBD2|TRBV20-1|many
TGCAGTGCTCAGAGGGGCGGGAGGAAGAACACCGGGGAGCTGTTTTTT
CSAQRGGRKNTGELFF
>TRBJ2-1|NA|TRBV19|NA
TGTGCCAGTAGTATGAGGTGGGACTCCTACAATGAGCAGTTCTTC
CASSMRWDSYNEQFF
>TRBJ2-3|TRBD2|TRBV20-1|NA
TGCAGTGCTAGCGTACTAGCGCCTAGCACAGATACGCAGTATTTT
CSASVLAPSTDTQYF
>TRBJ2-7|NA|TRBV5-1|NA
TGCGCCAGCAGCCTTCACGACGGCTACGAGCAGTACTTC
CASSLHDGYEQYF
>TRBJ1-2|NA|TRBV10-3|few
TGTGCCATCAGTGAGTCTAACTATGGCTACACCTTC
CAISESNYGYTF
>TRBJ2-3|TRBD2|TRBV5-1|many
TGCGCCAGCAGCCTCGGACTAGCGGGCCCTGGAGATACGCAGTATTTT
CASSLGLAGPGDTQYF
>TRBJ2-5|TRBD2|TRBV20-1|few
TGCAGTGCTAGCGACCCGCTAGCGGGAGTCCGGGAGACCCAGTACTTC
CSASDPLAGVRETQYF
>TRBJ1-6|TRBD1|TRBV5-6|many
TGTGCCAGCAGCTTTTTCGGACAGGCCTATAATTCACCCCTCCACTTT
CASSFFGQAYNSPLHF
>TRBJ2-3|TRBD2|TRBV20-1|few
TGCAGTGCTAGGAGCGGGAGGGCCCAGTATACGCAGTATTTT
CSARSGRAQYTQYF
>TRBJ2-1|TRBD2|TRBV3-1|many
TGTGCCAGCAGCCAAGGCCCTAGCGGGAGTATCTACAATGAGCAGTTCTTC
CASSQGPSGSIYNEQFF
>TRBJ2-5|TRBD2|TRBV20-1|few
TGCAGTGCTAGAGCTCCCGGGACTAGCGGGAGGAGCCAAGAGACCCAGTACTTC
CSARAPGTSGRSQETQYF
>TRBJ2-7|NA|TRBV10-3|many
TGTGCCATCAGTGAGTCAGGACAGACGACTAAGCTAAGTGACGAGCAGTACTTC
CAISESGQTTKLSDEQYF
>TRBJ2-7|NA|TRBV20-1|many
TGCAGTGCTAGAGATCTTACAGGTAGCTCCTACGAGCAGTACTTC
CSARDLTGSSYEQYF
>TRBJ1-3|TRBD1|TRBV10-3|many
TGTGCCATCAGTGAGCTACGGTGGGACAGCTACTCTGGAAACACCATATATTTT
CAISELRWDSYSGNTIYF
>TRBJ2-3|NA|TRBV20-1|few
TGCAGTGCTACCGTAGCATCTAGCACAGATACGCAGTATTTT
CSATVASSTDTQYF
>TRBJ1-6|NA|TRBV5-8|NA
TGTGCCAGCAACTCGGGGGCAAGGGATTCACCCCTCCACTTT
CASNSGARDSPLHF
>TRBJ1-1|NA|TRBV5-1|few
TGCGCCAGCAGCGACGGGTTGAACACTGAAGCTTTCTTT
CASSDGLNTEAFF
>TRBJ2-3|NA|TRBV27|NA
TGTGCCAGCAGTTCGACCTCGAAGTCCCAGTATTTT
CASSSTSKSQYF
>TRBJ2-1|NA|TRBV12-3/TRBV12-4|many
TGTGCCAGCAGTTTAGGGCGGAGGGTAAATGAGCAGTTCTTC
CASSLGRRVNEQFF
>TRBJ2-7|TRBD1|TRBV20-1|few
TGCAGTGCTAACCCCCGAGACAGGGGCTACGAGCAGTACTTC
CSANPRDRGYEQYF
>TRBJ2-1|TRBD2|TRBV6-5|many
TGTGCCAGCAGTTACTCGCTAGCGGTGTACAATGAGCAGTTCTTC
CASSYSLAVYNEQFF
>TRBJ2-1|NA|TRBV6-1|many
TGTGCCAGCGGGGAGGACAGAGTCGACAATGAGCAGTTCTTC
CASGEDRVDNEQFF
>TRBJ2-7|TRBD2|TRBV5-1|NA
TGCGCCAGCAGCTTGGCCGGGGACTACTACGAGCAGTACTTC
CASSLAGDYYEQYF
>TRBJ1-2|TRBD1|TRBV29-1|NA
TGCAGCGCCGCGGACAGGGAGGGCTATGGCTACACCTTC
CSAADREGYGYTF
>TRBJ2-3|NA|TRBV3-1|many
TGTGCCAGCAGCCTGAGGAGGCGTAGCACAGATACGCAGTATTTT
CASSLRRRSTDTQYF
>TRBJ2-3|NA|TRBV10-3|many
TGTGCCATCAGTGCTGGCACAGATACGCAGTATTTT
CAISAGTDTQYF
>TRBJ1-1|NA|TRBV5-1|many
TGCGCCAGCAGCTTGGCTCGGCAAGCTAATGAAGCTTTCTTT
CASSLARQANEAFF
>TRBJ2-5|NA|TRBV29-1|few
TGCAGCGTTGCAGGATCGCAAGAGACCCAGTACTTC
CSVAGSQETQYF
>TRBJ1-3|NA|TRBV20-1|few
TGCAGTGCTCCAGACAGGCAGCGAAACACCATATATTTT
CSAPDRQRNTIYF
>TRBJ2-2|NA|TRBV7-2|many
TGTGCCAGCAGCTTAGCCCAGGGGCGGGAGACCGGGGAGCTGTTTTTT
CASSLAQGRETGELFF